A selection of T cell receptor beta chains follows, all from one sample in a study of OX40 agonist ivuxolimab in advanced cancers. The data were produced by immunoSEQ multiplex PCR, yet TCRdb's version contains in-frame clones alone and is incomplete. The sample has approximately 82,000 clones, 94% seen once; the top ten hold about a fifth. The source material was CD4+ or CD8+ T cells sorted from blood, sampled in a trial of the OX40 agonist ivuxolimab. The receptor source for this set is an adult with an advanced solid tumor such as melanoma, head and neck, liver or kidney cancer. CDR3s include the opening cysteine and the closing phenylalanine or tryptophan. The D gene is left open where the match is weak. Expanded clones get a size class; other rows say once, few or many, or leave the size out.

TRBV15,once,TRBJ2-3,.,CATSRWGDTQYF,TGTGCCACCAGCAGATGGGGAGATACGCAGTATTTT
TRBV7-8,.,TRBJ1-6,TRBD1,CASSSPLTGTNSPLHF,TGTGCCAGCAGCTCTCCCTTGACAGGGACTAATTCACCCCTCCACTTT
TRBV15,.,TRBJ1-2,.,CATSSLGQNGYTF,TGTGCCACCAGCAGTCTCGGACAAAATGGCTACACCTTC
TRBV28,.,TRBJ2-2,.,CASSLPWGDTGELFF,TGTGCCAGCAGCTTACCTTGGGGAGATACCGGGGAGCTGTTTTTT
TRBV7-9,.,TRBJ1-5,.,CASSPGGGGSNQPQHF,TGTGCCAGCAGCCCCGGGGGGGGTGGTAGCAATCAGCCCCAGCATTTT
TRBV25-1,.,TRBJ2-7,.,CASREAQGDEQYF,TGTGCCAGCAGGGAGGCCCAAGGGGACGAGCAGTACTTC
TRBV6-5,.,TRBJ2-3,.,CASSYLRSGDTQYF,TGTGCCAGCAGTTACCTACGGTCCGGAGATACGCAGTATTTT
TRBV7-8,.,TRBJ2-3,TRBD2,CASSLYARGGTDTQYF,TGTGCCAGCAGCTTATATGCCCGGGGGGGCACAGATACGCAGTATTTT
TRBV7-8,.,TRBJ2-3,.,CASSLGRRGTDTQYF,TGTGCCAGCAGCTTGGGACGGCGGGGCACAGATACGCAGTATTTT
TRBV6-5,once,TRBJ1-1,.,CASSYNMGEAFF,TGTGCCAGCAGTTATAATATGGGGGAAGCTTTCTTT
TRBV27,.,TRBJ2-1,TRBD1,CASTNGQGYNEQFF,TGTGCCAGCACTAACGGACAGGGGTACAATGAGCAGTTCTTC
TRBV5-5,.,TRBJ2-1,TRBD2,CASSISSVAGDFSYNEQFF,TGTGCCAGCAGCATATCCTCGGTAGCGGGAGATTTCTCCTACAATGAGCAGTTCTTC
TRBV29-1,.,TRBJ2-7,.,CSVEGGLGEQYF,TGCAGCGTTGAGGGGGGGCTAGGCGAGCAGTACTTC
TRBV4-3,.,TRBJ1-5,.,CASSQDRQGSQPQHF,TGCGCCAGCAGCCAAGACCGGCAGGGGTCTCAGCCCCAGCATTTT
TRBV28,.,TRBJ2-1,TRBD2,CASSLLAGGPNEQFF,TGTGCCAGCAGTCTCCTAGCGGGAGGGCCGAATGAGCAGTTCTTC
TRBV2,few,TRBJ1-5,.,CASSLRDRYQPQHF,TGTGCCAGCAGTCTCAGGGACCGATATCAGCCCCAGCATTTT
TRBV28,.,TRBJ1-6,.,CASRHPVDAPPSPLHF,TGTGCCAGCCGCCACCCAGTGGACGCACCGCCTTCACCCCTCCACTTT
TRBV4-3,.,TRBJ1-5,.,CASSQIFDTSNQPQHF,TGCGCCAGCAGCCAAATATTCGACACCTCCAATCAGCCCCAGCATTTT
TRBV27,.,TRBJ1-2,.,CASSLSLNYGYTF,TGTGCCAGCAGTTTATCCTTAAACTATGGCTACACCTTC
TRBV7-3,.,TRBJ1-1,.,CASSRNANTEAFF,TGTGCCAGCAGCAGAAATGCGAACACTGAAGCTTTCTTT
TRBV2,.,TRBJ1-1,TRBD1,CASSTTGTGRIAEAFF,TGTGCCAGCAGTACGACCGGGACAGGCCGCATCGCTGAAGCTTTCTTT
TRBV6-5,.,TRBJ1-5,TRBD1,CARGQKNSNQPQHF,TGTGCCAGGGGACAGAAAAATAGCAATCAGCCCCAGCATTTT
TRBV6-6,.,TRBJ1-1,.,CASSNRPMNTEAFF,TGTGCCAGCAGTAACAGGCCAATGAACACTGAAGCTTTCTTT
TRBV7-3,.,TRBJ2-1,TRBD1,CATKLEGAYNEQFF,TGTGCCACAAAACTAGAGGGGGCTTACAATGAGCAGTTCTTC
TRBV13,.,TRBJ1-1,.,CASSPGGNTEAFF,TGTGCCAGCAGCCCGGGGGGGAACACTGAAGCTTTCTTT
TRBV5-6,few,TRBJ2-7,.,CASSLGHEQYF,TGTGCCAGCAGCCTGGGCCACGAGCAGTACTTC
TRBV11-2,.,TRBJ2-4,.,CASSLLRGGVDKNIQYF,TGTGCCAGCAGCTTACTCCGGGGTGGGGTGGACAAAAACATTCAGTACTTC
TRBV2,.,TRBJ1-2,TRBD1,CASSDSLRGQGPPNYGYTF,TGTGCCAGCAGTGACTCACTGAGGGGACAGGGACCACCTAACTATGGCTACACCTTC
TRBV7-9,.,TRBJ2-3,.,CASSLGGDSTDTQYF,TGTGCCAGCAGCTTAGGCGGGGATTCGACAGATACGCAGTATTTT
TRBV13,.,TRBJ2-5,TRBD1,CASSIQGEETQYF,TGTGCCAGCAGCATCCAGGGGGAAGAGACCCAGTACTTC
TRBV4-1,.,TRBJ2-7,.,CASSQVGSYPIEQYF,TGCGCCAGCAGCCAAGTCGGGTCCTACCCGATCGAGCAGTACTTC
TRBV27,.,TRBJ2-7,.,CASSRTPYDEQYF,TGTGCCAGCAGTCGGACCCCTTATGACGAGCAGTACTTC
TRBV4-3,.,TRBJ2-1,TRBD1,CASSQTPWDRIYNEQFF,TGCGCCAGCAGCCAAACGCCTTGGGACAGAATCTACAATGAGCAGTTCTTC
TRBV28,.,TRBJ2-1,.,CASSLGSHNEQFF,TGTGCCAGCAGTTTAGGCAGCCACAATGAGCAGTTCTTC
TRBV28,.,TRBJ2-7,TRBD1,CASSTGTGGREQYF,TGTGCCAGCAGTACCGGGACAGGGGGTCGCGAGCAGTACTTC
TRBV9,.,TRBJ1-5,.,CASSEGGQPQHF,TGTGCCAGCAGCGAGGGGGGCCAGCCCCAGCATTTT
TRBV11-2,.,TRBJ2-7,TRBD2,CASSSGLAASPF,TGTGCCAGCAGCTCGGGACTAGCGGCCTCTCCCTTC
TRBV29-1,.,TRBJ2-7,TRBD1,CSVAPPGTGREQYF,TGCAGCGTTGCCCCACCGGGGACAGGGAGGGAGCAGTACTTC
TRBV4-3,.,TRBJ1-2,.,CASSQDGGNYGYTF,TGCGCCAGCAGCCAAGATGGAGGGAACTATGGCTACACCTTC
TRBV9,.,TRBJ1-1,.,CASSRGANTEAFF,TGTGCCAGCAGCCGGGGAGCAAACACTGAAGCTTTCTTT
TRBV6-5,.,TRBJ1-2,.,CASRELESYGYTF,TGTGCCAGCAGGGAACTTGAGAGCTATGGCTACACCTTC
TRBV27,.,TRBJ2-7,TRBD2,CASSPSGGLVRGEQYF,TGTGCCAGCTCCCCGTCGGGGGGGCTCGTGAGGGGAGAGCAGTACTTC
TRBV7-6,few,TRBJ1-1,.,CASSLSGAGTEAFF,TGTGCCAGCAGCTTATCAGGGGCTGGGACTGAAGCTTTCTTT
TRBV19,.,TRBJ1-5,.,CASSIGAYRPQHF,TGTGCCAGTAGTATCGGGGCGTATCGGCCCCAGCATTTT
TRBV6-6,.,TRBJ2-5,.,CASSYSQGRETQYF,TGTGCCAGCAGTTACTCACAGGGACGGGAGACCCAGTACTTC
TRBV4-3,.,TRBJ2-7,.,CASSPSGRGAYEQYF,TGCGCCAGCAGCCCCAGTGGGAGAGGGGCCTACGAGCAGTACTTC
TRBV2,.,TRBJ2-2,.,CASSDIWAGELFF,TGTGCCAGCAGTGACATTTGGGCCGGGGAGCTGTTTTTT
TRBV12-5,.,TRBJ1-1,.,CASGLVISGVNEAFF,TGTGCTAGTGGTTTGGTTATCTCAGGCGTTAACGAAGCTTTCTTT
TRBV4-1,.,TRBJ2-5,TRBD1,CASSHGQGAWGETQYF,TGCGCCAGCAGCCATGGACAGGGGGCTTGGGGAGAGACCCAGTACTTC
TRBV5-6,.,TRBJ1-2,.,CASSPQGYGYTF,TGTGCCAGCAGCCCCCAGGGGTATGGCTACACCTTC
TRBV25-1,.,TRBJ1-4,.,CAIRSNEKLFF,TGTGCTATACGTAGTAATGAAAAACTGTTTTTT
TRBV4-2,.,TRBJ2-2,TRBD2,CASSQGTSDTGELFF,TGTGCCAGCAGCCAAGGGACTAGCGACACCGGGGAGCTGTTTTTT
TRBV28,.,TRBJ1-2,.,CASSLGQNYGYTF,TGTGCCAGCAGTTTAGGACAGAACTATGGCTACACCTTC
TRBV19,.,TRBJ1-1,.,CASSRATNTEAFF,TGTGCCAGTAGTAGGGCAACGAACACTGAAGCTTTCTTT
TRBV13,.,TRBJ2-7,TRBD2,CASSLTSGGIEQYF,TGTGCCAGCAGCTTGACTAGCGGGGGGATCGAGCAGTACTTC
TRBV5-6,.,TRBJ1-4,TRBD1,CASSPVDRRVLGNEKLFF,TGTGCCAGCAGCCCAGTGGACAGGCGCGTTCTAGGAAATGAAAAACTGTTTTTT
TRBV7-6,.,TRBJ2-5,TRBD1,CASSLALGTGGETQYF,TGTGCCAGCAGCTTAGCCCTCGGGACAGGGGGCGAGACCCAGTACTTC
TRBV13,.,TRBJ1-3,.,CASSLGAGRNTIYF,TGTGCCAGCAGCCTAGGGGCTGGAAGAAACACCATATATTTT
TRBV7-8,.,TRBJ1-2,.,CASSVGGTYGYTF,TGTGCCAGCAGCGTCGGTGGCACTTATGGCTACACCTTC
TRBV5-1,.,TRBJ2-7,TRBD2,CASSLEVAGVHEQYF,TGCGCCAGCAGCTTGGAGGTAGCGGGAGTGCACGAGCAGTACTTC